This TCR beta chain was found in a study of tumor-infiltrating lymphocytes in primary liver carcinoma. The wider study: These were node-negative, non-metastatic T1-T3 tumors of roughly 4 to 10 cm.

Production of TCR beta cDNA used approximately 0.45 ug total RNA together with a constant-region primer. Three nested multiplex PCR rounds of slightly modified ARM-PCR generated TCR beta libraries. Primers for the first two PCR rounds were TRBV1-TRBV30 forward primers and a C-beta reverse primer (around 10 cycles per round). Using its own MiXCR run on the multiplex PCR reads, TCRdb lists one record per CDR3 protein. The table records some 100,000 distinct CDR3 sequences, around 66% of them present only once. The study co-extracted DNA and RNA from 20-30 mg of unsorted bulk tissue. Patients carried chronic HBV infection without prior treatment. This clonotype ranks as medium-sized. The antigen is unknown. The V gene end was trimmed by 5 bases and the J gene end by 0 bases; junction bases not matched to a gene: 2. The CDR3 is 14 amino acids. The germline gives CDR1 SGHAT, CDR2 FQNNGV. Notes on the study in general: Only about 8-25% of top clones were detected in each of the five tumor regions. Researchers found tumor-adjacent and tumor-blood pairs overlapped less than tumor region pairs.

Sequenced material: liver tumor tissue from sampling region 2. As for subset: tumor region T2, inferior pole. The chain is built from TRBV11-2 and TRBJ2-3, with 7 bases that match TRBD2. The TCR sequence derives from a woman aged 55-75 years with primary liver carcinoma and hepatitis B virus infection. The CDR3 nucleotides read TGTGCCAGCAGCCAGGGACTAAGCACAGATACGCAGTATTTT. This codes for CASSQGLSTDTQYF.